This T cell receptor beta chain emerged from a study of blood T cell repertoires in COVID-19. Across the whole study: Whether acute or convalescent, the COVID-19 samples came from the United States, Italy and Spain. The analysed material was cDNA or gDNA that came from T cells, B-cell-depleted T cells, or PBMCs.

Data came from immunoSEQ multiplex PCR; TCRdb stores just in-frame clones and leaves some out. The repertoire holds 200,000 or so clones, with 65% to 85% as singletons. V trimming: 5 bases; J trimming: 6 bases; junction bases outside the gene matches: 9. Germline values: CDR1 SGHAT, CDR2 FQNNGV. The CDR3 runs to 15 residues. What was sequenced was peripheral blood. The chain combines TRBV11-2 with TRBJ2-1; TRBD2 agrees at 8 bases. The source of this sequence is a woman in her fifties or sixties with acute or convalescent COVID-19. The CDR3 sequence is CASSVTGGRFNEQFF. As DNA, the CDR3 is TGTGCCAGCAGCGTAACGGGGGGGCGGTTCAATGAGCAGTTCTTC.